This T cell receptor (beta chain) was sequenced in a study of cytomegalovirus exposure and HLA in healthy donors. Per the germline V gene, CDR1 is SGHNT and CDR2 is YYREEE (reference sequence). The CDR3 is made up of 17 amino acids. The junction had 5 bases not matched to a gene; V was cut back by 0 bases and J by 0 bases. Amplification used 60 Vbeta primers and 13 Jbeta primers. Some clones are missing from TCRdb's copy, which holds only in-frame ones; the method was immunoSEQ multiplex PCR. The data contain more than 140,000 clones, roughly 80% of them singletons. The sequence derives from a man aged 35-49 years in good health and CMV-seronegative. The sequencing sample was made of PBMCs. The chain links TRBV5-4 to TRBJ1-1; 10 bases align to TRBD1. CDR3 sequence (DNA): TGTGCCAGCAGCTTGGATGGGACAGGGGTCATGAACACTGAAGCTTTCTTT. This encodes CASSLDGTGVMNTEAFF.